The entry below gives a single T cell receptor beta chain sequence along with its context. Its antigen remains unidentified. The CDR3 is 17 residues long. Germline assignment: CDR1 SGHTA and CDR2 FQGNSA. V was clipped by 2 bases and J by 0 bases, with 14 bases between them. The data derive from a study of shared clonotypes between healthy human individuals. Broader study findings: Despite large depth, rarefaction showed incomplete sorted-subset sequencing. Represented genetic and exposure-history diversity was restricted by having few donors. About 5% was the fraction of naive CD4 clonotypes found shared across a few donors.

Profiling relied on immunoSEQ multiplex PCR, and the TCRdb table lists in-frame clones only, not all of them. The data show some 1,900,000 clones, approximately 94% seen once. CD45RO-negative cells were positively selected for CCR7, leaving out terminally differentiated effector memory CD45RA+ cells. The clonotype was recovered from a man aged 18 to 29 in good health. The sequenced material came from naive CD8+ T cells sorted from blood. V usage is TRBV7-2 and J usage is TRBJ2-1; unclear D gene. The CDR3 DNA reads as TGTGCCAGCAGCTTAAACCCGATAGCCGGCTCCTACAATGAGCAGTTCTTC. This gives the protein CASSLNPIAGSYNEQFF.